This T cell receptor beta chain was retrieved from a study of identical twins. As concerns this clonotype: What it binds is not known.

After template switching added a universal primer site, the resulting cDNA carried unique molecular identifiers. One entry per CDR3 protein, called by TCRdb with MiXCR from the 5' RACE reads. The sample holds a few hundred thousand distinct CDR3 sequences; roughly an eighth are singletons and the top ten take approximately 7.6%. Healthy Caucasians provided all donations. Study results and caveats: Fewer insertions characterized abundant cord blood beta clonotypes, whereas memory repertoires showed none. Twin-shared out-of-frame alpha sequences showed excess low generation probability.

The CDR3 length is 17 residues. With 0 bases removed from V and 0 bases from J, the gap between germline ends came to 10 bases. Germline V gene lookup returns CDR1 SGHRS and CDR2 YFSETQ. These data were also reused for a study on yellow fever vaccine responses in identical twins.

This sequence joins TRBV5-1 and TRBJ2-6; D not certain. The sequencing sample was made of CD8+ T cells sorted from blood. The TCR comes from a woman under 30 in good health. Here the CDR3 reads CASSLAVVGSGANVLTF. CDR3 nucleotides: TGCGCCAGCAGCTTGGCCGTCGTGGGCTCTGGGGCCAACGTCCTGACTTTC.